The TCR beta chain under discussion was sequenced for a study of shared clonotypes between healthy human individuals. Naive CD8 populations comprised CD45RO-negative cells positively selected for CCR7, excluding terminally differentiated effector memory CD45RA+ cells. Germline loops: CDR1 SNHLY, CDR2 FYNNEI. This CDR3 has 12 amino acids. V was clipped by 8 bases and J by 5 bases, with 10 bases between them. The assay was immunoSEQ multiplex PCR, and TCRdb's table has in-frame clones only and misses some. Of 2 million to 2.5 million clones detected, just over 90% appear once; the ten largest clones hold around 1.7%.

The clonotype originates from a man aged 18 to 29 in good health. Some clones in this sample may be carry-over from other donors' samples. V usage is TRBV2 and J usage is TRBJ2-1; TRBD2 is a possible D gene (5 bases). Sequencing was done on a sample of naive CD8+ T cells from PBMCs. CDR3 sequence: CASAGSDNEQFF. CDR3 nucleotides: TGTGCCAGCGCGGGTTCCGACAATGAGCAGTTCTTC. Full variable domain (outside the CDR3, taken from reference TRBV2 and TRBJ2-1): EPEVTQTPSHQVTQMGQEVILRCVPISNHLYFYWYRQILGQKVEFLVSFYNNEISEKSEIFDDQFSVERPDGSNFTLKIRSTKLEDSAMYFCASAGSDNEQFFGPGTRLTVL.